This T cell receptor (beta chain) is from a study of OX40 agonist ivuxolimab in advanced cancers. Study information: The patients' treatment was ivuxolimab, an agonistic anti-OX40 (CD134) antibody. Study-wide results and limits: Near-lowest levels of clonal expansion characterized partial responders at 0.1-3.0 mg/kg. Expanded clones belonging to CD8+ T cells outnumbered, on average, those of CD4+.

V gave up 6 bases and J gave up 3 bases, with 7 bases separating them. The CDR3 covers 12 residues. The germline CDR1 and CDR2 sequences are SGHTA and FQGNSA. About this clone itself: Its target is not known.

Measured with immunoSEQ multiplex PCR; TCRdb has only the in-frame clones, and not every one. The sample carries over 60,000 clones, less than 90% recorded once. This TCR came from an adult with an advanced solid tumor such as melanoma, head and neck, liver or kidney cancer. The V and J genes are TRBV7-2 and TRBJ2-3; D remains unclear. The starting material was CD4+ or CD8+ T cells sorted from blood, obtained in a trial of the OX40 agonist ivuxolimab. CDR3 sequence (DNA): TGTGCCAGCAGTGTCAGTACAGATACGCAGTATTTT. Encoded protein: CASSVSTDTQYF.